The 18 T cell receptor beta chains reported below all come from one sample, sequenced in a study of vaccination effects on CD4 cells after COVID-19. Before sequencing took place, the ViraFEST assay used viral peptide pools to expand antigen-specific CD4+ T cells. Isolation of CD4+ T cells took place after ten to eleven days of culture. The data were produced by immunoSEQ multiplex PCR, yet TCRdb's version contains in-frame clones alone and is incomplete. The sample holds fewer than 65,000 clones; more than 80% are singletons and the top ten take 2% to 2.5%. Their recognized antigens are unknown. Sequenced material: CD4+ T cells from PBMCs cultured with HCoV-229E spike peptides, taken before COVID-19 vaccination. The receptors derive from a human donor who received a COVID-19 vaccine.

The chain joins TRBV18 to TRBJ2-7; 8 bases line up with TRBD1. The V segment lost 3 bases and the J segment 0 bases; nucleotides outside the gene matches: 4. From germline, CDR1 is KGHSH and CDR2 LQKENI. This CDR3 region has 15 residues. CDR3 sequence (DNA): TGTGCCAGCTCACCGCGGACAGGGAGCTCCTACGAGCAGTACGTC. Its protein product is CASSPRTGSSYEQYV.

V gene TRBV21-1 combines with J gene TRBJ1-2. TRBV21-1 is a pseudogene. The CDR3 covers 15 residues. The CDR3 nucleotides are TGTGCCAGCAGCGTCTGGGAGGCAGGGAACTATGGCTACACCTTC. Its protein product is CASSVWEAGNYGYTF.

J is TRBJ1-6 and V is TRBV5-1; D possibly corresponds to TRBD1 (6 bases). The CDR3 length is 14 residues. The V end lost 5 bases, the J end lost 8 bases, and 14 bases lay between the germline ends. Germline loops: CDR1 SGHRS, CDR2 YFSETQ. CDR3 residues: CASRPRDTHSPLHF. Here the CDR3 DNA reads TGCGCCAGCAGGCCCCGGGACACCCATTCACCCCTCCACTTT.

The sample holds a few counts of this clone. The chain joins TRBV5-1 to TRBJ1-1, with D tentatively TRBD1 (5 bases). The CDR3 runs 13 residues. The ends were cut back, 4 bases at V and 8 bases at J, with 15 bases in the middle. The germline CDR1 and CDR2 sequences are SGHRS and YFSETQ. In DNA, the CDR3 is TGCGCCAGCAGCACCGGGACCATCACAGAAGCTTTCTTT. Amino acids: CASSTGTITEAFF.

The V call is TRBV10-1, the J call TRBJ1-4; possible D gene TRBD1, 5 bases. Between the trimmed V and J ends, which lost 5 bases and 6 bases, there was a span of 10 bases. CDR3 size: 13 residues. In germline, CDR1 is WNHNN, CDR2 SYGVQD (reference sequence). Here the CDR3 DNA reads TGCGCCAGCAGTCCGTTGGGGCATGAAAAACTGTTTTTT. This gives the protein CASSPLGHEKLFF.

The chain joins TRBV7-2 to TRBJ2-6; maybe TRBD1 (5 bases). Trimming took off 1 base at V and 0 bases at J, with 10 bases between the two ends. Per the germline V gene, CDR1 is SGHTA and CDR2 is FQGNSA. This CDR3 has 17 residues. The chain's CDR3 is CASSLVAGPSGANVLTF. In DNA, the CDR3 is TGTGCCAGCAGCTTAGTCGCAGGGCCCTCTGGGGCCAACGTCCTGACTTTC.

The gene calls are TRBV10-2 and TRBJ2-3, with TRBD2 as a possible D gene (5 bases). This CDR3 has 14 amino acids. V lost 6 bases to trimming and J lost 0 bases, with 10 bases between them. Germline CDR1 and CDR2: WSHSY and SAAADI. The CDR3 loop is CASRGGSSTDTQYF. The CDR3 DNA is TGCGCCAGCAGGGGTGGGAGTAGCACAGATACGCAGTATTTT.

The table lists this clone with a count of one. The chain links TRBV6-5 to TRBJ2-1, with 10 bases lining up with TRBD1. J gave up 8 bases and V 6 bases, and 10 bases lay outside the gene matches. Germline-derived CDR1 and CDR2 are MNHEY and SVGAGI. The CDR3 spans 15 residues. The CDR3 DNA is TGTGCCAGCAGCCGGGACAGGGGCTTGTTCGATGAGCAGTTCTTC. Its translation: CASSRDRGLFDEQFF.

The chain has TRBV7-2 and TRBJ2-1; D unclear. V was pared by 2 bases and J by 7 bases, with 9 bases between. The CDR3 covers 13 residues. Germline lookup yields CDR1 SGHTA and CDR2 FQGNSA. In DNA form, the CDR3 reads TGTGCCAGCAGCTTAAAGTCCTGGAATGAGCAGTTCTTC. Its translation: CASSLKSWNEQFF.

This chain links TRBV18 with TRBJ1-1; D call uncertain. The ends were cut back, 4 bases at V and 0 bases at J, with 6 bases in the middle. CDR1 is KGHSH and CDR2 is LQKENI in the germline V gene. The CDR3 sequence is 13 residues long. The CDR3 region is CASSQGLNTEAFF. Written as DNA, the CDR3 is TGTGCCAGCTCACAGGGATTGAACACTGAAGCTTTCTTT.

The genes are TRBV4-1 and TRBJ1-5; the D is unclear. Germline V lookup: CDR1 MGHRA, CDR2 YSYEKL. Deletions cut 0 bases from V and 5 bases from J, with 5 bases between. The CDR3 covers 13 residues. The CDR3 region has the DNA TGCGCCAGCAGCCAAGAACGCGATCAGCCCCAGCATTTT. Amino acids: CASSQERDQPQHF.

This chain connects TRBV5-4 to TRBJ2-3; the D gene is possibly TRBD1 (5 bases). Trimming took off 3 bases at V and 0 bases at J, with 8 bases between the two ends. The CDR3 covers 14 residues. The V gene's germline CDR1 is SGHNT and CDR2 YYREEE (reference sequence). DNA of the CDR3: TGTGCCAGCAGCTGGGGCACTAGCACAGATACGCAGTATTTT. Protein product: CASSWGTSTDTQYF.

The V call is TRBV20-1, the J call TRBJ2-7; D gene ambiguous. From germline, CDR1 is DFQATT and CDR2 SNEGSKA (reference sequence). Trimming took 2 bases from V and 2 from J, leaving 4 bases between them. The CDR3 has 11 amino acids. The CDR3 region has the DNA TGCAGTGCTAGATTAACCTACGAGCAGTACGTC. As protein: CSARLTYEQYV.

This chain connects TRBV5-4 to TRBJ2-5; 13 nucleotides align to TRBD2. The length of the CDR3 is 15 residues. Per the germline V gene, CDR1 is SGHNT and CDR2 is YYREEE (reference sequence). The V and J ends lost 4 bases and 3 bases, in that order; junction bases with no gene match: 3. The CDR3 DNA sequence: TGTGCCAGCAGCGGAACTAGCGGGGGGGAAGAGACCCAGTACTTC. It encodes CASSGTSGGEETQYF. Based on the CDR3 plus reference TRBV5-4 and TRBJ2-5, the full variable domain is ETGVTQSPTHLIKTRGQQVTLRCSSQSGHNTVSWYQQALGQGPQFIFQYYREEENGRGNFPPRFSGLQFPNYSSELNVNALELDDSALYLCASSGTSGGEETQYFGPGTRLLVL.

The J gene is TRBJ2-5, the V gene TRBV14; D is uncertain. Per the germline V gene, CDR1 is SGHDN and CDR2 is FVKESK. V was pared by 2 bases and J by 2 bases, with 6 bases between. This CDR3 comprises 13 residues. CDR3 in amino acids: CASSQRLQETQYF. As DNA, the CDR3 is TGTGCCAGCAGCCAAAGGTTGCAAGAGACCCAGTACTTC.

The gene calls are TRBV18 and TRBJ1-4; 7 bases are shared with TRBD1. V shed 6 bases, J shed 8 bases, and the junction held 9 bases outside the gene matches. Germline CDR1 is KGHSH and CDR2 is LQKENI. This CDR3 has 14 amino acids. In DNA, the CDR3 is TGTGCCAGCTCTCCCGGGACAGCCGAGGAAAAACTGTTTTTT. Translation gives CASSPGTAEEKLFF.

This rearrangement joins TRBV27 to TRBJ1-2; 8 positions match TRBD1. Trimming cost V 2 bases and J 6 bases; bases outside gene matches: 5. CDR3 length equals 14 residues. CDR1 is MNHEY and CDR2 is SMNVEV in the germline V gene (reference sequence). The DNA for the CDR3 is TGTGCCAGCAGTTTAAGAACAGGGGGAGATGGCTACACCTTC. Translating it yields CASSLRTGGDGYTF.

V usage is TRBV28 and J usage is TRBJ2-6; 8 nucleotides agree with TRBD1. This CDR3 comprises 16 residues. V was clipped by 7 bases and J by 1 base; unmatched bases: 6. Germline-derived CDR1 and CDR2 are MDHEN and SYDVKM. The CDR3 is CASKQQGGSGANVLTF. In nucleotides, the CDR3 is TGTGCCAGCAAACAACAGGGGGGATCTGGGGCCAACGTCCTGACTTTC.